This T cell receptor (beta chain) comes out of a study of beta chain features in type 1 diabetes. The investigators reverse transcribed all of the isolated RNA, so they sequenced expressed TCRB transcripts. Naive, central memory and regulatory T cell samples produced a mean of roughly 3.8 million reads. The repertoire was sequenced with immunoSEQ multiplex PCR; TCRdb's copy has only in-frame clones and lacks some. The data show almost 350,000 clones, around a fifth seen once. This clone was detected only a few times. Via the markers CD45RO/CCR7/CD25/CD127/CD95/CD27, stem cell-like memory, regulatory, central memory and naive CD4+ cells were sorted. V gave up 4 bases and J gave up 0 bases, with 7 bases separating them. CDR3 length: 13 amino acids. The V gene's germline CDR1 is SGHDT and CDR2 YYEEEE.

This sequence joins TRBV5-6 and TRBJ1-1, with D possibly matching TRBD1 (5 bases). Sequenced input: naive CD4+ T cells from blood. This receptor was taken from a woman under 30 in good health. CDR3 loop: CASSTTVNTEAFF. The CDR3 DNA reads as TGTGCCAGCAGCACGACAGTGAACACTGAAGCTTTCTTT.